One T cell receptor beta chain is described in this entry. Its antigen is currently unknown. PCR involved 60 Vbeta and 13 Jbeta primers. Repertoires were generated with immunoSEQ multiplex PCR, while TCRdb's copy carries only in-frame clones and drops some. The sample contains some 150,000 clones, over 80% of which appear only once. These data belong to a study of cytomegalovirus exposure and HLA in healthy donors. The study's findings and limits: HLA allele associations emerged for some 16,000 TCR beta sequences in a later analysis, at 0.05 false discovery rate.

Germline-derived CDR1 and CDR2 are SEHNR and FQNEAQ (reference sequence). This CDR3 region has 14 residues. After removal of 0 bases from V and 6 bases from J, the junction contained 3 bases not matched to a gene. The clonotype was recovered from a woman younger than 45 in good health and CMV-seronegative. V and J are TRBV7-9 and TRBJ2-7; 9 bases map to TRBD2. Sequenced: PBMCs. This CDR3 is CASSLAAGGTEQYF. The CDR3 DNA is TGTGCCAGCAGCTTAGCCGCGGGGGGGACCGAGCAGTACTTC.